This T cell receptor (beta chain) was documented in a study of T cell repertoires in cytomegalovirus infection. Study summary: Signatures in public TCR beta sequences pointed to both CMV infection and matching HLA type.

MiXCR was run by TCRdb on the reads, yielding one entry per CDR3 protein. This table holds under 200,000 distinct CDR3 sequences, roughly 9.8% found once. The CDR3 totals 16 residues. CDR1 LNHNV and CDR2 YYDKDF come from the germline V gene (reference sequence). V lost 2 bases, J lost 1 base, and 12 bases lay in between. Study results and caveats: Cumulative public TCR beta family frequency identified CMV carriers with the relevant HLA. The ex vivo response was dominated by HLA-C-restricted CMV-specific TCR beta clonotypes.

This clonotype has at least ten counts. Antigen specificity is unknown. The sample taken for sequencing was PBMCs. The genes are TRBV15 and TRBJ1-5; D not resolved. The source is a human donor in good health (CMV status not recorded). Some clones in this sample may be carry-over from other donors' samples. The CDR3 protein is CATSRSGQRSNQPQHF. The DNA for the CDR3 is TGTGCCACCAGCAGAAGCGGGCAGAGAAGCAATCAGCCCCAGCATTTT.